The source of this T cell receptor (beta chain) is a study of cytomegalovirus exposure and HLA in healthy donors. Findings of the study overall: Exclusion applied to some V segments, including TRBV6-2 and TRBV6-3, as they were indistinguishable.

The PCR had 60 Vbeta and 13 Jbeta primers. Clones were sequenced by immunoSEQ multiplex PCR, and TCRdb holds only the in-frame ones, with some missing. Here the sample spans roughly 120,000 clones, roughly 77% being singletons. About this clone: The antigen is not known.

CDR3 length: 18 residues. The V segment lost 0 bases and the J segment 3 bases; nucleotides outside the gene matches: 3. Germline V CDR1 and CDR2: KGHSH, LQKENI. The clonotype comes from a woman in her 30s in good health and CMV-seronegative. The specimen sequenced was PBMCs. The chain uses TRBV18 and TRBJ2-1; 15 bases are shared with TRBD2. CDR3 sequence: CASSPPGLAGGRYNEQFF. In DNA, the CDR3 is TGTGCCAGCTCACCACCTGGACTAGCGGGGGGGCGCTACAATGAGCAGTTCTTC. The full variable domain, in which reference TRBV18 and TRBJ2-1 provide the parts outside the CDR3, is NAGVMQNPRHLVRRRGQEARLRCSPMKGHSHVYWYRQLPEEGLKFMVYLQKENIIDESGMPKERFSAEFPKEGPSILRIQQVVRGDSAAYFCASSPPGLAGGRYNEQFFGPGTRLTVL.